Sequencing of this T cell receptor beta chain was carried out in a study of human T cells and chemical hapten exposure. A remark on this clonotype: Its antigen is currently unknown.

A single record per CDR3 protein comes from TCRdb applying MiXCR to the RACE reads. The profile shows around 150,000 distinct CDR3 sequences, around 15% of them singletons. This CDR3 comprises 12 residues. V was trimmed by 2 bases and J by 2 bases, leaving 6 bases between them. Germline V CDR1 and CDR2: DFQATT, SNEGSKA (reference sequence). Time point reported: patch test 1, 2 weeks after DPC sensitization. Treatment defined: therapeutic diphenylcyclopropenone sensitization with weekly scalp DPC. Study-wide points: Because they had alopecia, donors may respond immunologically unlike healthy people. Expanded TCRs created a significantly greater count of big CDR3 similarity clusters than controls did.

The sequence was obtained from a woman under 40 with alopecia areata. Some clones in this sample may be carry-over from other donors' samples. Sequences were derived from whole blood, sampled in connection with sensitization to the hapten diphenylcyclopropenone (DPC). The chain couples TRBV20-1 to TRBJ2-5; no definite D call. The CDR3 sequence is CSARLGQETQYF. The CDR3 DNA follows: TGCAGTGCTAGACTGGGACAAGAGACCCAGTACTTC.